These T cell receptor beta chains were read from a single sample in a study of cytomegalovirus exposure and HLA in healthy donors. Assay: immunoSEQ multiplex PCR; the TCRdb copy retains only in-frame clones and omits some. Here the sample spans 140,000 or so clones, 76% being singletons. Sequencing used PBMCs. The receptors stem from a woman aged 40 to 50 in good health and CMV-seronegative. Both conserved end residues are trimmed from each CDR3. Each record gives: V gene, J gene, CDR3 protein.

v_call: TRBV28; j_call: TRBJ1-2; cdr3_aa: ASSLGGWYGYT
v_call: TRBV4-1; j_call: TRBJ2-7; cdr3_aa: ASSHKDRAYEQY
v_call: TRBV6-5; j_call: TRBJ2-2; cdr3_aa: ASSETGENTGELF
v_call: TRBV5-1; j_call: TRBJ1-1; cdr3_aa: ASSLQGRTEAF
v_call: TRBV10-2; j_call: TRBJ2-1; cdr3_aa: ASSESGGGAGGYEQF
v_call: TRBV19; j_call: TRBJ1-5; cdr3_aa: ASSILGSGGQPQH
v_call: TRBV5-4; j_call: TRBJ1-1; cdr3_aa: ASSLGGQKNTEAF
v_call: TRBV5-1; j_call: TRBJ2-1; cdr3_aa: ASSLAASGSGKEQF
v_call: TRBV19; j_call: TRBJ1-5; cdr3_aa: ASSIFLGGRTVSNQPQH
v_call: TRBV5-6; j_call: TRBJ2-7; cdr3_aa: ASYGQGSSYEQY
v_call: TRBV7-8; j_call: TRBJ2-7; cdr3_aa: ASSPGQESSYEQY
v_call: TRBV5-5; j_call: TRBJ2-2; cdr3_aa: ASSFSITGNTGELF
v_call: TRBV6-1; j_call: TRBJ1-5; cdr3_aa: ASSVRHQPQH
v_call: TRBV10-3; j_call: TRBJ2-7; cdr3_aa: AISGLAGNTYEQY
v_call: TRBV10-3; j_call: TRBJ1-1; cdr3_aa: AIISSGGDLPF
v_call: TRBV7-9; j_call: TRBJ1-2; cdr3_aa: ASSLDSNYGYT
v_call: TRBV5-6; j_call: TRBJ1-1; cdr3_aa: ASSFFTEAF
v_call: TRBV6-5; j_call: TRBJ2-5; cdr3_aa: ASTQAGTGGETQY
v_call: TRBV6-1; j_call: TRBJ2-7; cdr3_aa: ASSERAGSGHEQY
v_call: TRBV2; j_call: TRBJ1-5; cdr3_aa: ASTRESNQPQH